What follows are 8 T cell receptor beta chains derived from one specimen sequenced in a study of shared clonotypes between healthy human individuals (TCRdb year 2020). The library relied on the immunoSEQ multiplex PCR assay. TCRdb's version of the immuneACCESS table is confined to in-frame rearrangements and falls short of the full clone set. An unresolved V gene accounts for under half of the shortfall where checked; the remainder is of unknown origin. Across this sample there are about 1 million clones, with about 75% seen only once. Roughly 1.4% of the sample goes to the ten largest clones. The sequencing input was memory CD4+ T cells sorted from blood. The cell subset or site label for this specimen denotes: CD45RA-negative fraction. All receptors derive from a young man in good health.

This chain connects TRBV7-2 to TRBJ1-3; 9 positions match TRBD1. The germline CDR1 and CDR2 sequences are SGHTA and FQGNSA. The V and J ends lost 5 bases and 0 bases, in that order; junction bases with no gene match: 2. The CDR3 contains 15 residues. This CDR3 is CASSKGQGSGNTIYF. For the CDR3, the DNA is TGTGCCAGCAGCAAGGGACAGGGCTCTGGAAACACCATATATTTT.

The genes are TRBV15 and TRBJ2-7, with TRBD1 matching 9 bases. Germline V CDR1 and CDR2: LNHNV, YYDKDF (reference sequence). V gave up 3 bases and J gave up 5 bases; unmatched junction bases: 8. This CDR3 is 15 amino acids long. The CDR3 reads CATSRGDRALDEQYF. The CDR3 coding sequence is TGTGCCACCAGCAGGGGGGACAGGGCTTTGGACGAGCAGTACTTC.

The chain joins TRBV10-2 to TRBJ2-2; D call uncertain. CDR1 is WSHSY, CDR2 SAAADI, per germline. The V end lost 6 bases, the J end lost 3 bases, and 11 bases lay between the germline ends. The CDR3 covers 14 residues. The CDR3 DNA reads as TGCGCCAGCAGGCCGACTTTTCACACCGGGGAGCTGTTTTTT. This translates into CASRPTFHTGELFF.

Concerning this clone: Within the sample, other DNA sequences also encode this same CDR3. This chain connects TRBV11-2 to TRBJ2-3, with 11 bases aligning to TRBD1. The CDR3 length is 16 residues. Losses at the gene ends were 5 bases for V and 3 bases for J; bases not matched to a gene: 7. Germline V gene lookup returns CDR1 SGHAT and CDR2 FQNNGV. CDR3 DNA sequence: TGTGCCAGCAGCCCTCGGGACAGGGGGAGGACAGATACGCAGTATTTT. Its protein is CASSPRDRGRTDTQYF.

The rearrangement uses TRBV7-3 and TRBJ1-6; D remains ambiguous. The CDR3 extends over 15 amino acids. CDR1 is SGHTA, CDR2 FQGTGA, per germline. Trimming pared 0 bases from V and 7 bases from J, leaving 10 bases between. The CDR3 bases are TGTGCCAGCAGCTTAACCGGGGTCGGGAATTCACCCCTCCACTTT. Protein: CASSLTGVGNSPLHF.

This clone was counted a few times. The chain is built from TRBV6-5 and TRBJ1-3; D not resolved. Germline CDR1 reads MNHEY; CDR2 reads SVGAGI. V lost 6 bases and J 4 bases, leaving 4 bases between the germline ends. This CDR3 comprises 11 residues. In nucleotides, the CDR3 is TGTGCCAGCAGACAGGGAAACACCATATATTTT. Translated, it gives CASRQGNTIYF.

This clone came up once. The DNA for the CDR3 is TGTGCCAGCAGCTCCGGGACTAGCGTAGGGGAGACCCAGTACTTC. Its protein product is CASSSGTSVGETQYF. The rearrangement joins TRBV5-4 to TRBJ2-5; the match to TRBD2 covers 10 bases. The CDR3 spans 15 residues. The trim removed 3 bases at V and 5 bases at J, leaving 7 bases unmatched. Germline CDR1 and CDR2: SGHNT and YYREEE (reference sequence).

This clone appeared a few times. The CDR3 sequence is CASSRDRGSPLHF. The CDR3 DNA is TGCGCCAGCAGTCGGGACAGGGGATCACCCCTCCACTTT. The chain carries TRBV10-1 and TRBJ1-6; TRBD1 aligns across 10 bases. The germline CDR1 and CDR2 sequences are WNHNN and SYGVQD (reference sequence). The ends lost 5 bases at V and 10 bases at J; junction bases unmatched: 2. This CDR3 is built from 13 residues.